This TCR beta chain came from a study of blood T cell repertoires in COVID-19. Study as a whole: T cells, B-cell-depleted T cells, or PBMCs supplied cDNA or gDNA.

While infection was still active, Seattle patients were enrolled and then followed longitudinally. Sequenced by immunoSEQ multiplex PCR; TCRdb stores in-frame clones only, minus some. Here the sample spans 390,000 or so clones, 80% to 90% being singletons. Germline V gene data show CDR1 as SGDLS and CDR2 as YYNGEE. Trimming took 3 bases from V and 6 from J; bases not matched to a gene: 3. This CDR3 is 13 amino acids long. V is TRBV9 and J is TRBJ2-1; TRBD1 aligns across 7 bases. Input material: peripheral blood. The source is a woman aged 25 to 39 with COVID-19, enrolled during active disease. CDR3: CASSEGDSNEQFF. CDR3 nucleotides: TGTGCCAGCAGCGAGGGGGACAGCAATGAGCAGTTCTTC. Full variable domain (rest looked up from reference TRBV9 and TRBJ2-1): DSGVTQTPKHLITATGQRVTLRCSPRSGDLSVYWYQQSLDQGLQFLIQYYNGEERAKGNILERFSAQQFPDLHSELNLSSLELGDSALYFCASSEGDSNEQFFGPGTRLTVL.